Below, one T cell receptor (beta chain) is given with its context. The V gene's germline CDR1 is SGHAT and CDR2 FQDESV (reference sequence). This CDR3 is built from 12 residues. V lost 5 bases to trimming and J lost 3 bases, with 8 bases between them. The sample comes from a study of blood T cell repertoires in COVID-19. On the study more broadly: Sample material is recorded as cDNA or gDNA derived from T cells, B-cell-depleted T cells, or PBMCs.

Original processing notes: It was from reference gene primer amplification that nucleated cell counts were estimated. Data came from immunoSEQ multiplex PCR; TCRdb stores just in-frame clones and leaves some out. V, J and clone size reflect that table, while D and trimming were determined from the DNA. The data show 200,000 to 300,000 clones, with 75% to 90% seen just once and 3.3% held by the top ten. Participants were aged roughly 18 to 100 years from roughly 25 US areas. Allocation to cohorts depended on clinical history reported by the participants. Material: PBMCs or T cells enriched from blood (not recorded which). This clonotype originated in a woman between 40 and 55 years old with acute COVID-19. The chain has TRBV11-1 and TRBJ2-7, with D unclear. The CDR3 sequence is CASSTPGYEQYF. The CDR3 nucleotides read TGTGCCAGCAGCACCCCGGGCTACGAGCAGTACTTC.